Presented here are 20 T cell receptor beta chains from one specimen sequenced in a study of human T cells and chemical hapten exposure. TCRdb reprocessed the RACE reads with MiXCR, giving one entry per CDR3 protein. Among some 80,000 distinct CDR3 sequences listed, about 10% were seen once. Time point denoted: patch test 1, 2 weeks after DPC sensitization. Treatment meaning: therapeutic diphenylcyclopropenone sensitization with weekly scalp DPC. The input for sequencing was whole blood, taken in connection with sensitization to the hapten diphenylcyclopropenone (DPC). Receptors were obtained from a woman aged 50 to 65 with alopecia areata. Some clones in this sample may be carry-over from other donors' samples.

This clonotype was detected only a few times. V usage is TRBV23-1 and J usage is TRBJ2-1; D is unclear. TRBV23-1 has ORF status, its function being uncertain. The CDR3 length is 17 residues. V was cut by 1 base and J by 5 bases, with 18 bases left in between. CDR3 in amino acids: CASSQCRRIIQNNEQFF. CDR3 DNA: TGCGCCAGCAGTCAATGTCGACGAATAATCCAAAACAATGAGCAGTTCTTC.

This clonotype was counted only a few times. The gene calls are TRBV30 and TRBJ2-1; D unclear. This CDR3 is 16 amino acids long. V was shortened by 0 bases and J by 2 bases, with 14 bases between the two germline ends. CDR1 and CDR2 from the germline V gene are GTSNPN and SVGIG (reference sequence). The CDR3 coding sequence is TGTGCCTGGAGTGTAACGTCATCGGCGACCTACAATGAGCAGTTCTTC. It is translated as CAWSVTSSATYNEQFF.

The chain couples TRBV6-5 to TRBJ1-3, with D possibly being TRBD1 (5 bases). The CDR3 length is 16 residues. CDR1 is MNHEY, CDR2 SVGAGI, per germline. The ends were cut back, 0 bases at V and 0 bases at J, with 9 bases in the middle. CDR3 DNA sequence: TGTGCCAGCAGTTACTCTACAGGAAGCTCTGGAAACACCATATATTTT. This sequence encodes CASSYSTGSSGNTIYF.

About this clonotype itself: Just one base apart from a much larger clone, this may be a read error. The chain uses TRBV12-3 or TRBV12-4 and TRBJ1-1; D gene uncertain. With 3 bases removed from V and 1 base from J, the gap between germline ends came to 9 bases. This CDR3 contains 14 residues. Written as DNA, the CDR3 is TGTGCCAGCAGTTTCAGCAGTAAGAACACTGAAGCTTTCTTT. Protein sequence: CASSFSSKNTEAFF.

This chain connects TRBV16 to TRBJ2-5; 8 bases fit TRBD1. The CDR3 is 15 amino acids. Trimming at V came to 0 bases and at J to 5 bases, leaving 5 bases not matched to a gene. Per germline, CDR1 KGHSY and CDR2 FQNENV. The CDR3 sequence is CASSQSGTGGETQYF. The CDR3, as DNA: TGTGCCAGCAGCCAATCCGGGACAGGCGGTGAGACCCAGTACTTC.

Many counts were recorded for this clonotype. The rearrangement joins TRBV18 to TRBJ1-4; D is unresolved. Deletions cut 2 bases from V and 4 bases from J, with 8 bases between. The CDR3 loop spans 14 amino acids. Per germline, CDR1 KGHSH and CDR2 LQKENI. CDR3 coding DNA: TGTGCCAGCTCACCATCCGGTGGTAATGAAAAACTGTTTTTT. Amino acid sequence: CASSPSGGNEKLFF. The full variable domain, its missing parts supplied by reference TRBV18 and TRBJ1-4, is NAGVMQNPRHLVRRRGQEARLRCSPMKGHSHVYWYRQLPEEGLKFMVYLQKENIIDESGMPKERFSAEFPKEGPSILRIQQVVRGDSAAYFCASSPSGGNEKLFFGSGTQLSVL.

This clonotype was found many times. The chain recombines TRBV2 with TRBJ1-5; no reliable D call. Germline assignment: CDR1 SNHLY and CDR2 FYNNEI. Trimming cost V 7 bases and J 0 bases, with 7 bases left between them. The CDR3 spans 13 residues. The CDR3 region is CASTRNSNQPQHF. DNA of the CDR3: TGTGCCAGCACAAGGAATAGCAATCAGCCCCAGCATTTT.

This clonotype was counted ten times or more. The chain links TRBV12-3 or TRBV12-4 to TRBJ2-6; D is undetermined. Trimming took 3 bases from V and 0 from J, leaving 6 bases between them. The CDR3 sequence is 15 residues long. In DNA form, the CDR3 reads TGTGCCAGCAGTTTCGGCACCTCTGGGGCCAACGTCCTGACTTTC. It yields the protein CASSFGTSGANVLTF.

The J gene is TRBJ2-3, the V gene TRBV7-3; D possibly matches TRBD1 or TRBD2 (5 bases each). The V end lost 4 bases, the J end lost 6 bases, and 17 bases lay between the germline ends. Germline CDR1 reads SGHTA; CDR2 reads FQGTGA. The CDR3 runs to 15 residues. CDR3 sequence (DNA): TGTGCCAGCAGCTCACTGGGGACCAGCGGCGATACGCAGTATTTT. Residues: CASSSLGTSGDTQYF. Full variable domain (rest looked up from reference TRBV7-3 and TRBJ2-3): GAGVSQTPSNKVTEKGKYVELRCDPISGHTALYWYRQSLGQGPEFLIYFQGTGAADDSGLPNDRFFAVRPEGSVSTLKIQRTERGDSAVYLCASSSLGTSGDTQYFGPGTRLTVL.

This clonotype turned up a few times. The chain recombines TRBV3-1 with TRBJ2-7; D is unclear. Germline CDR1 reads LGHDT; CDR2 reads YNNKEL (reference sequence). With 0 bases removed from V and 6 bases from J, the gap between germline ends came to 12 bases. This CDR3 is built from 14 residues. Here the CDR3 DNA reads TGTGCCAGCAGCCAAGATCCCCGCTCGATCGAGCAGTACTTC. Translating gives CASSQDPRSIEQYF.

Concerning this clonotype: This may come from a read error, since a much larger clone is one base off. The chain carries TRBV5-1 and TRBJ2-1, with 9 positions matching TRBD2. Germline CDR1 is SGHRS and CDR2 is YFSETQ. The CDR3 is 17 residues long. The V segment lost 4 bases and the J segment 3 bases; nucleotides outside the gene matches: 11. CDR3 sequence: CASSPQTSGGLYNEQFF. In nucleotides, the CDR3 is TGCGCCAGCAGCCCCCAGACTAGCGGAGGCCTCTACAATGAGCAGTTCTTC.

This clonotype was observed a handful of times. The V call is TRBV20-1, the J call TRBJ2-7; TRBD2 is a possible D gene (5 bases). The CDR3 is made up of 14 amino acids. Looked up from germline, CDR1 is DFQATT and CDR2 is SNEGSKA (reference sequence). V dropped 5 bases and J dropped 3 bases, with 17 bases sitting between them. The CDR3 nucleotides are TGCAGTGCTGCCCGGGAACAGAGGTTCTACGAGCAGTACTTC. It is translated as CSAAREQRFYEQYF.

The chain employs TRBV27 and TRBJ1-3, with D perhaps TRBD1 (5 bases). Trimming pared 5 bases from V and 0 bases from J, leaving 8 bases between. This CDR3 has 14 residues. Germline loops: CDR1 MNHEY, CDR2 SMNVEV (reference sequence). DNA for the CDR3: TGTGCCAGCAGTCCGACAGTCTCTGGAAACACCATATATTTT. It is translated as CASSPTVSGNTIYF.

This clonotype was found a few times. This chain joins TRBV5-1 and TRBJ1-6; 9 nucleotides agree with TRBD1. Germline-derived CDR1 and CDR2 are SGHRS and YFSETQ. The ends lost 4 bases at V and 7 bases at J; junction bases unmatched: 6. The CDR3 has 15 amino acids. The CDR3 DNA sequence: TGCGCCAGCAGCATCGGGACAGGGCCAAATTCACCCCTCCACTTT. Its protein is CASSIGTGPNSPLHF.

This clonotype was counted ten times or more. The chain recombines TRBV18 with TRBJ2-1; TRBD2 agrees at 10 bases. The ends lost 5 bases at V and 10 bases at J; junction bases unmatched: 17. Germline V gives CDR1 KGHSH, CDR2 LQKENI. This CDR3 has 17 residues. CDR3: CASSRAALAGPNEEQFF. The CDR3 DNA reads as TGTGCCAGCTCAAGGGCCGCACTAGCGGGACCTAATGAGGAGCAGTTCTTC.

The chain couples TRBV10-3 to TRBJ2-1; weak D call: TRBD1 (6 bases). V was cut by 7 bases and J by 8 bases, with 18 bases left in between. CDR1 ENHRY and CDR2 SYGVKD come from the germline V gene. The CDR3 has 14 amino acids. This CDR3 is CAITHRDLGDEQFF. CDR3 bases: TGTGCCATCACCCACAGGGATCTGGGCGATGAGCAGTTCTTC.

This clonotype was observed at least ten times. The chain uses TRBV27 and TRBJ1-5; TRBD1 agrees at 9 bases. The CDR3 is made up of 14 amino acids. Per the germline V gene, CDR1 is MNHEY and CDR2 is SMNVEV (reference sequence). After removal of 6 bases from V and 7 bases from J, the junction contained 7 bases not matched to a gene. CDR3 protein: CASSVQGAVQPQHF. The CDR3 DNA sequence: TGTGCCAGCAGCGTACAGGGGGCTGTCCAGCCCCAGCATTTT.

This clonotype has only a few counts. This chain uses TRBV7-2 with TRBJ1-6, with 9 bases fitting TRBD1. The V and J ends lost 3 bases and 6 bases, in that order; junction bases with no gene match: 6. The CDR3 runs to 16 residues. Germline V gives CDR1 SGHTA, CDR2 FQGNSA. The CDR3 reads CASSLRWDRANSPLHF. The CDR3 DNA follows: TGTGCCAGCAGCTTGAGATGGGACAGGGCTAATTCACCCCTCCACTTT.

The chain carries TRBV5-5 and TRBJ2-4; TRBD1 matches 7 bases. The CDR3 sequence is 16 residues long. Germline V CDR1 and CDR2: SGHKS, YYEKEE (reference sequence). Trimming at V came to 0 bases and at J to 2 bases, leaving 5 bases not matched to a gene. The CDR3 reads CASSLGQGVSKNIQYF. The CDR3 DNA sequence: TGTGCCAGCAGCTTGGGCCAGGGGGTGTCCAAAAACATTCAGTACTTC.

This clonotype was detected a few times. The chain uses TRBV28 and TRBJ1-2; the match to TRBD1 covers 7 bases. CDR3 length: 13 amino acids. Germline values: CDR1 MDHEN, CDR2 SYDVKM. Germline trimming cut 6 bases from V and 7 bases from J; bases unmatched to any gene: 8. The CDR3 DNA reads TGTGCCAGCAGAGTTCCAGGGGGTAGTGGCTACACCTTC. Residues: CASRVPGGSGYTF.